The sequence of this T cell receptor (beta chain) was determined in a study of T cell repertoires in cytomegalovirus infection. For the study at large: Researchers turned to recently identified HLA-C-restricted CMV epitopes as well as well-studied HLA-B-restricted ones.

Germline V gene lookup returns CDR1 ENHRY and CDR2 SYGVKD. Between the trimmed V and J ends, which lost 9 bases and 3 bases, there was a span of 11 bases. This CDR3 has 12 amino acids. Study results and limitations: Dominant in the ex vivo response were TCR beta clonotypes restricted by HLA-C and specific for CMV.

This clonotype appeared a few times. Its matching antigen is unknown. TCRdb passed the reads through MiXCR, listing each CDR3 protein once. The sample consists of roughly 990,000 distinct CDR3 sequences, roughly 30% of them appearing once. The V gene is TRBV10-3, the J gene TRBJ1-1, with D hard to call. The sequence was collected from a human donor in good health (CMV status not recorded). Some clones in this sample may be carry-over from other donors' samples. The specimen comprised cultured CD8+ T cells from PBMCs, sampled from culture after CMV antigen stimulation. The CDR3 DNA reads as TGTGCCATTCGTATTGGTGACACTGAAGCTTTCTTT. Residues: CAIRIGDTEAFF.